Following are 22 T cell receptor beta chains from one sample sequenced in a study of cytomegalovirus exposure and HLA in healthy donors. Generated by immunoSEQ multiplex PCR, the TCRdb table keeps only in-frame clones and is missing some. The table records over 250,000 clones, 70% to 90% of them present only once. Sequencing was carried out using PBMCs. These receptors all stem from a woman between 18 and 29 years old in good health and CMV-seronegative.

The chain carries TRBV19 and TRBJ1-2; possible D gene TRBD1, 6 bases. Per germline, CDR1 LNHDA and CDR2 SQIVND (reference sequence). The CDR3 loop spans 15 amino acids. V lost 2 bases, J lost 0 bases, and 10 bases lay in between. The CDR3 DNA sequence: TGTGCCAGTAGTATACGACAGGCGCCTAACTATGGCTACACCTTC. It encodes CASSIRQAPNYGYTF.

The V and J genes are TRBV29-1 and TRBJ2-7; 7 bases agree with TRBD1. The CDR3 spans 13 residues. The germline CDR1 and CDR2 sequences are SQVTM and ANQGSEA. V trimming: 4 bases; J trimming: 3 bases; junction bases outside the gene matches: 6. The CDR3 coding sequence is TGCAGCGTTGGAGGGGGCGCAGGCTACGAGCAGTACTTC. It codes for CSVGGGAGYEQYF.

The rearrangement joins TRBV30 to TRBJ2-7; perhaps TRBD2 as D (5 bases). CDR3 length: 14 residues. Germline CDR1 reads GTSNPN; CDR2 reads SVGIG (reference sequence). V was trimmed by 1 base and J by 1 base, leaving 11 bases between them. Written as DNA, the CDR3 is TGTGCCTGGAGTGAAGAGGGTGGGTCCTACGAGCAGTACTTC. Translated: CAWSEEGGSYEQYF.

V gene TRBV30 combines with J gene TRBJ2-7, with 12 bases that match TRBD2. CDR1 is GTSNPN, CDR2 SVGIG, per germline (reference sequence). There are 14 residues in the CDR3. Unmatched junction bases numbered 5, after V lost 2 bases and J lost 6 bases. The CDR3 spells CAWSRLAGAREQYF. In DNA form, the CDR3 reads TGTGCCTGGAGTCGACTAGCGGGAGCACGCGAGCAGTACTTC.

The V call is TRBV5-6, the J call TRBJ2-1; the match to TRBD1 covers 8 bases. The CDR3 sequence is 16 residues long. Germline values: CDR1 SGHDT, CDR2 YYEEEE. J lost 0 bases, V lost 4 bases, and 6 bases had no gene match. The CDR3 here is CASSPRQGSSYNEQFF. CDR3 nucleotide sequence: TGTGCCAGCAGCCCCAGACAGGGGAGCTCCTACAATGAGCAGTTCTTC.

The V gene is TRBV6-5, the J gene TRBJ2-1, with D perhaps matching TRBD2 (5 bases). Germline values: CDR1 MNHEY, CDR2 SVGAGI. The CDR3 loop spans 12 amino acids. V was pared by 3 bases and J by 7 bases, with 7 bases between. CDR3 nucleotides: TGTGCCAGCAGTTATGGAGGAAATGAGCAGTTCTTC. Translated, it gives CASSYGGNEQFF.

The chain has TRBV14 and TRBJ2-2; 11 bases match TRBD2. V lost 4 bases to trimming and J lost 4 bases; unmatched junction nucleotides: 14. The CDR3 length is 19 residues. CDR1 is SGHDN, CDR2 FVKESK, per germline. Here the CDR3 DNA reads TGTGCCAGCAGCCGACAAGGCCTAGCGGGAGGAATGGGCACCGGGGAGCTGTTTTTT. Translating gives CASSRQGLAGGMGTGELFF.

CDR3 DNA: TGTGCCAGCAGTCTTACCCGGCCTAGCGGAAATTACAATGAGCAGTTCTTC. It specifies CASSLTRPSGNYNEQFF. The J gene is TRBJ2-1, the V gene TRBV6-4; 7 bases align to TRBD2. Germline V gene data show CDR1 as MRHNA and CDR2 as SNTAGT. The CDR3 runs to 17 residues. The J segment lost 4 bases and the V segment lost 5 bases, leaving 14 bases of the junction unmatched.

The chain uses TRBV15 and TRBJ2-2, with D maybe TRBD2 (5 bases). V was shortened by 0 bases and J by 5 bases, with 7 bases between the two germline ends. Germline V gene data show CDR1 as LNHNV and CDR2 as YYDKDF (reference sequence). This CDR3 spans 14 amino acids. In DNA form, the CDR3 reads TGTGCCACCAGCAGAGATCGGGAAACCGGGGAGCTGTTTTTT. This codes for CATSRDRETGELFF.

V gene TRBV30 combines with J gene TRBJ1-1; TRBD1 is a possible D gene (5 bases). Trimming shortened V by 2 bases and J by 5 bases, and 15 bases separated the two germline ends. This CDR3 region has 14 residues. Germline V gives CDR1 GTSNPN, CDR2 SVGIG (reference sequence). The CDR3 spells CAWSFPWGRTEAFF. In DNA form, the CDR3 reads TGTGCCTGGAGTTTCCCGTGGGGGAGGACTGAAGCTTTCTTT. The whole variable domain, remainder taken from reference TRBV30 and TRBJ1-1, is SQTIHQWPATLVQPVGSPLSLECTVEGTSNPNLYWYRQAAGRGLQLLFYSVGIGQISSEVPQNLSASRPQDRQFILSSKKLLLSDSGFYLCAWSFPWGRTEAFFGQGTRLTVV.

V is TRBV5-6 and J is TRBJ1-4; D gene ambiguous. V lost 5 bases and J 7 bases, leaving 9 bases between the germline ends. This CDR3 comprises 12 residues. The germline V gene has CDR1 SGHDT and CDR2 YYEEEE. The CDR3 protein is CASSYLSEKLFF. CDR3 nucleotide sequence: TGTGCCAGCAGTTATCTATCTGAAAAACTGTTTTTT.

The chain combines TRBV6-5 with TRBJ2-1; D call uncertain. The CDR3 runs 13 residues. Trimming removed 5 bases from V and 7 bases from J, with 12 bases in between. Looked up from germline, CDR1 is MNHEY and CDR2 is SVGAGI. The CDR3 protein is CASSTNSRNEQFF. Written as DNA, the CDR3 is TGTGCCAGCAGTACAAACAGTAGGAATGAGCAGTTCTTC.

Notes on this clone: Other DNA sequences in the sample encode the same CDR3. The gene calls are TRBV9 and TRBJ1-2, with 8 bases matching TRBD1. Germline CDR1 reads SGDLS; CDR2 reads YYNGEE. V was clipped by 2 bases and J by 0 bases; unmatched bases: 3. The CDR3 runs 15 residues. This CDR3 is CASSVDRGSNYGYTF. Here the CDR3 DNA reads TGTGCCAGCAGCGTCGACAGGGGTTCTAACTATGGCTACACCTTC. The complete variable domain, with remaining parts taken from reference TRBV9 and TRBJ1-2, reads DSGVTQTPKHLITATGQRVTLRCSPRSGDLSVYWYQQSLDQGLQFLIQYYNGEERAKGNILERFSAQQFPDLHSELNLSSLELGDSALYFCASSVDRGSNYGYTFGSGTRLTVV.

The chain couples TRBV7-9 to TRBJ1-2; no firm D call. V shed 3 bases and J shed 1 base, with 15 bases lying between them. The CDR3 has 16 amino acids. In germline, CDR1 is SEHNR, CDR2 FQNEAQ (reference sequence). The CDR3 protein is CASSFLSGLLNYGYTF. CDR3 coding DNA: TGTGCCAGCAGCTTCTTATCAGGATTACTTAACTATGGCTACACCTTC.

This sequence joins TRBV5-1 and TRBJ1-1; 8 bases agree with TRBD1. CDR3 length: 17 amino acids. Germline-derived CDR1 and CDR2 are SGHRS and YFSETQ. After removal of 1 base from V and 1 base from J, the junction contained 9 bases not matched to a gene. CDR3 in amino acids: CASSLRQGAVRNTEAFF. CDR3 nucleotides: TGCGCCAGCAGCTTGCGGCAGGGGGCGGTTAGGAACACTGAAGCTTTCTTT.

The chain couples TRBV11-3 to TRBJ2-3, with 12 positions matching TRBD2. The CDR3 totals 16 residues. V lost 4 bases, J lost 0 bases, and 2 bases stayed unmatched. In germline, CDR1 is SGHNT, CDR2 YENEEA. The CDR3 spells CASSSGTSGSTDTQYF. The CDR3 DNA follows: TGTGCCAGCAGCTCGGGGACTAGCGGGAGCACAGATACGCAGTATTTT. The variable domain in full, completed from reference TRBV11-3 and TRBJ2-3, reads EAGVVQSPRYKIIEKKQPVAFWCNPISGHNTLYWYLQNLGQGPELLIRYENEEAVDDSQLPKDRFSAERLKGVDSTLKIQPAELGDSAVYLCASSSGTSGSTDTQYFGPGTRLTVL.

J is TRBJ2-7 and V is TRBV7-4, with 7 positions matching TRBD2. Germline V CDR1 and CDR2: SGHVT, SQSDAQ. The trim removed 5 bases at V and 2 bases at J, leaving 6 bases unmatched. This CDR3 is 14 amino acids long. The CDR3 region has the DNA TGTGCCAGCAGCCCCAGCGGGGACCCCTACGAGCAGTACTTC. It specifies CASSPSGDPYEQYF. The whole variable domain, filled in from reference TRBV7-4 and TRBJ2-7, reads GAGVSQSPRYKVAKRGRDVALRCDSISGHVTLYWYRQTLGQGSEVLTYSQSDAQRDKSGRPSGRFSAERPERSVSTLKIQRTEQGDSAVYLCASSPSGDPYEQYFGPGTRLTVT.

The CDR3 sequence is CASSPIWDITSTDTQYF. As DNA, the CDR3 is TGTGCCAGCAGCCCCATTTGGGACATTACGAGCACAGATACGCAGTATTTT. The chain is built from TRBV5-6 and TRBJ2-3; TRBD1 might be the D (6 bases). The CDR3 has 17 residues. Trimming shortened V by 4 bases and J by 0 bases, and 18 bases separated the two germline ends. CDR1 and CDR2 (germline): SGHDT, YYEEEE.

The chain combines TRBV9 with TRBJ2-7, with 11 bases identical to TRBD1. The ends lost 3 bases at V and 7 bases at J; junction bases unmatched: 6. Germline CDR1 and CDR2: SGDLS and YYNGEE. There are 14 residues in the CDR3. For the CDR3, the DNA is TGTGCCAGCAGCGCCCGGGACAGGGGGAGAGAGCAGTACTTC. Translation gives CASSARDRGREQYF.

The CDR3 loop is CASSIVEVPKNIQYF. The CDR3 nucleotides read TGTGCCAGTAGTATAGTAGAGGTGCCGAAAAACATTCAGTACTTC. The J gene is TRBJ2-4, the V gene TRBV19; D is unresolved. The germline V gene encodes CDR1 LNHDA and CDR2 SQIVND (reference sequence). V lost 1 base and J 4 bases, leaving 11 bases between the germline ends. The CDR3 contains 15 residues.

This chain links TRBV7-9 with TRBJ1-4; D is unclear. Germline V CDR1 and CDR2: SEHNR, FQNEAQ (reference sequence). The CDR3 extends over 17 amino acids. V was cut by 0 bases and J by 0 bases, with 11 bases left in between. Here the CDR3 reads CASSLAGSRSTNEKLFF. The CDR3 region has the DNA TGTGCCAGCAGCTTAGCGGGTTCCAGGTCAACTAATGAAAAACTGTTTTTT.

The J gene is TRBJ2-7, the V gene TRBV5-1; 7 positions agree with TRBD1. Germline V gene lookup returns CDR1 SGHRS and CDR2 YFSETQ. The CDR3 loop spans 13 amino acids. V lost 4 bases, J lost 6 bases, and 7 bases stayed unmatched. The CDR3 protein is CASSIDRDGEQYF. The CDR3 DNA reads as TGCGCCAGCAGCATCGACAGGGATGGCGAGCAGTACTTC.